The 27 T cell receptor beta chains below all came from one sample that was sequenced in a study of human T cells and chemical hapten exposure. TCRdb called the RACE reads again in MiXCR, with one record for every CDR3 protein. The sample yields 180,000 or so distinct CDR3 sequences, 30% seen once. Time point reported: pre-sensitization, week 0. The treatment was: therapeutic diphenylcyclopropenone sensitization with weekly scalp DPC. This sample comprised whole blood, obtained in connection with sensitization to the hapten diphenylcyclopropenone (DPC). The receptor set was obtained from a woman aged 25 to 45 with alopecia areata. Some clones in this sample may be carry-over from other donors' samples.

The chain's CDR3 is CSVGSGGVGTDTQYF. In DNA, the CDR3 is TGCAGCGTGGGGTCAGGGGGCGTGGGCACAGATACGCAGTATTTT. The chain employs TRBV29-1 and TRBJ2-3, with 8 bases identical to TRBD1. This CDR3 is built from 15 residues. V lost 6 bases to trimming and J lost 1 base; unmatched junction nucleotides: 9. The germline V gene encodes CDR1 SQVTM and CDR2 ANQGSEA.

This clonotype was seen at least ten times. The J gene is TRBJ1-2, the V gene TRBV6-5, with TRBD1 identical over 8 bases. CDR1 is MNHEY and CDR2 is SVGAGI in the germline V gene. Trimming removed 0 bases from V and 4 bases from J; junction bases left unmatched: 13. This CDR3 contains 18 residues. As DNA, the CDR3 is TGTGCCAGCAGTTACTCGGGACCTACAGGGGGAGAGGGCTATGGCTACACCTTC. It translates to CASSYSGPTGGEGYGYTF.

In its sample, this clonotype was seen many times. The V gene is TRBV7-2, the J gene TRBJ2-3; 10 nucleotides agree with TRBD2. Germline V gene data show CDR1 as SGHTA and CDR2 as FQGNSA. The CDR3 spans 17 residues. J lost 4 bases, V lost 5 bases, and 12 bases had no gene match. The chain's CDR3 is CASSINPSGRVSDTQYF. Here the CDR3 DNA reads TGTGCCAGCAGCATAAACCCTAGCGGGAGAGTATCAGATACGCAGTATTTT. The full variable domain, completed using reference TRBV7-2 and TRBJ2-3, is GAGVSQSPSNKVTEKGKDVELRCDPISGHTALYWYRQSLGQGLEFLIYFQGNSAPDKSGLPSDRFSAERTGGSVSTLTIQRTQQEDSAVYLCASSINPSGRVSDTQYFGPGTRLTVL.

The chain uses TRBV27 and TRBJ2-7; TRBD2 might be the D (5 bases). The CDR3 extends over 17 amino acids. Trimming left V 5 bases short and J 2 bases short, with 22 bases between. Germline values: CDR1 MNHEY, CDR2 SMNVEV (reference sequence). CDR3 in amino acids: CASSPTSRRSRAYEQYF. Here the CDR3 DNA reads TGTGCCAGCAGTCCCACCTCGAGGAGGAGTCGGGCCTACGAGCAGTACTTC.

The rearrangement uses TRBV7-2 and TRBJ2-4; TRBD2 agrees at 10 bases. The CDR3 covers 15 residues. The J segment lost 8 bases and the V segment lost 1 base, leaving 5 bases of the junction unmatched. Germline CDR1 is SGHTA and CDR2 is FQGNSA. In nucleotides, the CDR3 is TGTGCCAGCAGCTTAGGGCTAGCGGGGGCAGACATTCAGTACTTC. Amino acid sequence: CASSLGLAGADIQYF.

The gene calls are TRBV11-2 and TRBJ1-6; unclear D gene. Looked up from germline, CDR1 is SGHAT and CDR2 is FQNNGV. V was shortened by 1 base and J by 7 bases, with 8 bases between the two germline ends. The CDR3 has 14 residues. Written as DNA, the CDR3 is TGTGCCAGCAGCTTAGGCGGAATGAATTCACCCCTCCACTTT. This translates into CASSLGGMNSPLHF.

This clonotype was counted a few times. This chain joins TRBV3-1 and TRBJ2-3; 7 bases agree with TRBD2. There are 15 residues in the CDR3. J lost 0 bases, V lost 2 bases, and 2 bases had no gene match. Looked up from germline, CDR1 is LGHDT and CDR2 is YNNKEL (reference sequence). In nucleotides, the CDR3 is TGTGCCAGCAGCCAACTAGCGGCAAGCACAGATACGCAGTATTTT. Translating gives CASSQLAASTDTQYF.

This clonotype showed up just once. The chain has TRBV6-2 or TRBV6-3 and TRBJ1-2; D is perhaps TRBD1 (5 bases). The CDR3 has 12 amino acids. CDR1 is MNHEY, CDR2 SVGEGT, per germline. V gave up 6 bases and J gave up 7 bases, with 12 bases separating them. In nucleotides, the CDR3 is TGTGCCAGCAGCTACGGACATACTGGCTACACCTTC. It translates to CASSYGHTGYTF.

This clonotype was found a few times. The V gene is TRBV6-6, the J gene TRBJ2-5; 7 nucleotides line up with TRBD1. The CDR3 consists of 15 residues. The V gene's germline CDR1 is MNHNY and CDR2 SVGAGI (reference sequence). V shed 5 bases, J shed 3 bases, and the junction held 9 bases outside the gene matches. As DNA, the CDR3 is TGTGCCAGCAGTGACAGGGCTCTCGAAAAAGAGACCCAGTACTTC. Its protein is CASSDRALEKETQYF.

There are many counts of this clonotype. The V gene is TRBV7-8, the J gene TRBJ1-1; 10 bases are a match to TRBD1. Germline CDR1 SGHVS, CDR2 FQNEAQ. The CDR3 spans 19 residues. J lost 0 bases, V lost 4 bases, and 14 bases had no gene match. CDR3 residues: CASSSLAGQGRVMNTEAFF. The CDR3 DNA reads TGTGCCAGCAGCTCACTCGCGGGACAGGGGAGGGTAATGAACACTGAAGCTTTCTTT.

There are many counts of this clonotype. The chain recombines TRBV7-2 with TRBJ1-1; D not certain. The CDR3 consists of 14 residues. CDR1 and CDR2 (germline): SGHTA, FQGNSA. Trimming pared 6 bases from V and 5 bases from J, leaving 16 bases between. For the CDR3, the DNA is TGTGCCAGCAGTTCACAGTTCGGGAGGACTGAAGCTTTCTTT. Its translation: CASSSQFGRTEAFF.

This rearrangement joins TRBV29-1 to TRBJ2-5, with 12 bases identical to TRBD2. Germline CDR1 and CDR2: SQVTM and ANQGSEA. The CDR3 loop spans 13 amino acids. V lost 5 bases to trimming and J lost 5 bases; unmatched junction nucleotides: 3. DNA for the CDR3: TGCAGCGTTACACTAGCGGGAGGCGAGACCCAGTACTTC. Translating it yields CSVTLAGGETQYF. The whole variable domain, filled in from reference TRBV29-1 and TRBJ2-5, reads SAVISQKPSRDICQRGTSLTIQCQVDSQVTMMFWYRQQPGQSLTLIATANQGSEATYESGFVIDKFPISRPNLTFSTLTVSNMSPEDSSIYLCSVTLAGGETQYFGPGTRLLVL.

This clonotype was counted between two and nine times. The V and J genes are TRBV5-5 and TRBJ1-2; D might be TRBD1 (5 bases). The germline gives CDR1 SGHKS, CDR2 YYEKEE (reference sequence). V lost 2 bases, J lost 8 bases, and 22 bases lay in between. CDR3 length equals 16 residues. CDR3 in amino acids: CASSLKVEGTKRGYTF. The CDR3 DNA follows: TGTGCCAGCAGCTTAAAAGTCGAGGGGACGAAGCGAGGCTACACCTTC.

This clonotype was counted at least ten times. V and J are TRBV12-3 or TRBV12-4 and TRBJ2-7; 7 bases match TRBD1. This CDR3 has 15 amino acids. The J segment lost 2 bases and the V segment lost 3 bases, leaving 7 bases of the junction unmatched. The CDR3 loop reads CASSLGQGVTYEQYF. The CDR3 DNA reads TGTGCCAGCAGTTTGGGTCAGGGGGTCACCTACGAGCAGTACTTC.

The genes are TRBV28 and TRBJ2-2; D is undetermined. This CDR3 has 13 amino acids. Trimming removed 5 bases at V and 6 bases at J, with 10 bases between. Germline V lookup: CDR1 MDHEN, CDR2 SYDVKM. The CDR3 sequence is CASSPPRAGELFF. The CDR3, as DNA: TGTGCCAGCAGTCCCCCTCGGGCCGGGGAGCTGTTTTTT.

In its sample, this clonotype was seen a few times. This sequence joins TRBV14 and TRBJ1-1, with D possibly TRBD1 on 5 matching bases. Germline loops: CDR1 SGHDN, CDR2 FVKESK. This CDR3 region has 14 residues. V dropped 2 bases and J dropped 4 bases, with 11 bases sitting between them. CDR3 loop: CASSQITGGTEAFF. DNA of the CDR3: TGTGCCAGCAGCCAAATAACGGGGGGCACTGAAGCTTTCTTT.

This clonotype has just a few counts. The chain is built from TRBV7-3 and TRBJ2-3; maybe TRBD2 (5 bases). The CDR3 is made up of 14 amino acids. CDR1 is SGHTA, CDR2 FQGTGA, per germline. V was cut by 2 bases and J by 1 base, with 7 bases left in between. Here the CDR3 reads CASSLGERTDTQYF. CDR3 sequence (DNA): TGTGCCAGCAGCTTAGGGGAGCGCACAGATACGCAGTATTTT.

This clonotype was detected only a few times. This chain's CDR3 is CASSLGLAGPYEQYF. The DNA for the CDR3 is TGTGCCAGCAGCTTAGGACTAGCGGGTCCCTACGAGCAGTACTTC. This sequence joins TRBV7-2 and TRBJ2-7; TRBD2 matches 10 bases. V was pared by 1 base and J by 2 bases, with 2 bases of the junction left unmatched. CDR1 and CDR2 (germline): SGHTA, FQGNSA. The CDR3 has 15 residues. The full variable domain, its missing parts supplied by reference TRBV7-2 and TRBJ2-7, is GAGVSQSPSNKVTEKGKDVELRCDPISGHTALYWYRQSLGQGLEFLIYFQGNSAPDKSGLPSDRFSAERTGGSVSTLTIQRTQQEDSAVYLCASSLGLAGPYEQYFGPGTRLTVT.

A few counts support this clonotype. The rearrangement joins TRBV6-5 to TRBJ1-6, with TRBD1 as a possible D gene (6 bases). Germline assignment: CDR1 MNHEY and CDR2 SVGAGI. V lost 2 bases and J lost 6, with 14 bases in between. The CDR3 sequence is 16 residues long. The CDR3 nucleotides are TGTGCCAGCAGTTACCAGGGGAGGATGACTAATTCACCCCTCCACTTT. This codes for CASSYQGRMTNSPLHF.

This clonotype was found a few times. In DNA form, the CDR3 reads TGCAGCGTTGAATTAACGGTGGCCACAGATACGCAGTATTTT. As protein: CSVELTVATDTQYF. V gene TRBV29-1 combines with J gene TRBJ2-3, with D unclear. Per germline, CDR1 SQVTM and CDR2 ANQGSEA. The CDR3 runs 14 residues. Trimming pared 2 bases from V and 2 bases from J, leaving 11 bases between.

The chain couples TRBV7-2 to TRBJ2-3, with TRBD2 identical over 8 bases. This CDR3 spans 14 amino acids. CDR1 SGHTA and CDR2 FQGNSA come from the germline V gene. V trimming: 8 bases; J trimming: 1 base; junction bases outside the gene matches: 5. The CDR3 DNA is TGTGCCAGCCTGCGGGGGGCCCGCACAGATACGCAGTATTTT. It codes for CASLRGARTDTQYF.

The chain employs TRBV2 and TRBJ1-6, with a weak D call TRBD1 (6 bases). The germline V gene encodes CDR1 SNHLY and CDR2 FYNNEI. V lost 10 bases and J lost 9, with 19 bases in between. This CDR3 contains 14 residues. CDR3 coding DNA: TGTGCCACCACGGAGCAGGGGTCGATTTCACCCCTCCACTTT. Its protein product is CATTEQGSISPLHF.

The chain joins TRBV28 to TRBJ2-7; TRBD1 matches 11 bases. The CDR3 totals 15 residues. Looked up from germline, CDR1 is MDHEN and CDR2 is SYDVKM. V shed 5 bases and J 7 bases; nucleotides not matched to a gene: 10. CDR3 nucleotide sequence: TGTGCCAGCAGTCCGGCTGGACAGGGGGCAAGTGAGCAGTACTTC. Residues: CASSPAGQGASEQYF.

This clonotype was observed a few times. The rearrangement joins TRBV29-1 to TRBJ2-3, with D unresolved. Germline lookup yields CDR1 SQVTM and CDR2 ANQGSEA. The CDR3 totals 12 residues. Trimming stripped 4 bases from V and 1 base from J, with 6 bases between. The CDR3 loop is CSVAEGTDTQYF. For the CDR3, the DNA is TGCAGCGTTGCAGAGGGCACAGATACGCAGTATTTT.

This clonotype was seen ten or more times. This chain joins TRBV29-1 and TRBJ1-1; no definite D call. The CDR3 spans 10 residues. V was trimmed by 3 bases and J by 11 bases, leaving 10 bases between them. The germline CDR1 and CDR2 sequences are SQVTM and ANQGSEA. In DNA form, the CDR3 reads TGCAGCGTTGACCCCGGGCAGGCTTTCTTT. Translating it yields CSVDPGQAFF.

This clonotype was seen a few times. The V and J genes are TRBV29-1 and TRBJ2-7, with no clear D. Germline V lookup: CDR1 SQVTM, CDR2 ANQGSEA. Trimming took 5 bases from V and 1 from J, leaving 12 bases between them. This CDR3 has 13 amino acids. The CDR3 spells CSVRRQESYEQYF. As DNA, the CDR3 is TGCAGCGTTCGCAGGCAGGAGTCCTACGAGCAGTACTTC.

The rearrangement joins TRBV4-3 to TRBJ2-7, with 7 bases matching TRBD2. There are 15 residues in the CDR3. In germline, CDR1 is LGHNA, CDR2 YSLEER. The ends lost 4 bases at V and 2 bases at J; junction bases unmatched: 8. Written as DNA, the CDR3 is TGCGCCAGCAGCCGAGAGGCCCGGGGGGCCTACGAGCAGTACTTC. Protein sequence: CASSREARGAYEQYF.